The next 22 T cell receptor beta chains were all read from a single sample in a study of shared clonotypes between healthy human individuals. The data were produced by immunoSEQ multiplex PCR, yet TCRdb's version contains in-frame clones alone and is incomplete. The data show about 870,000 clones, over 90% seen once. CD45RO-negative, CCR7-selected cells formed the naive CD8 fraction, which excluded terminally differentiated effector memory CD45RA+ cells. The sequenced sample consisted of naive CD8+ T cells sorted from blood. Receptors were obtained from a man aged 25 to 40 in good health.

V and J are TRBV29-1 and TRBJ2-1; 10 bases map to TRBD1. CDR1 is SQVTM and CDR2 is ANQGSEA in the germline V gene. The CDR3 runs to 13 residues. V shed 6 bases, J shed 6 bases, and the junction held 5 bases outside the gene matches. The CDR3 DNA follows: TGCAGCGTCGCCGGGACAGGGGTCAATGAGCAGTTCTTC. This gives the protein CSVAGTGVNEQFF.

This clone was detected once. The gene calls are TRBV7-3 and TRBJ2-2; TRBD2 agrees at 8 bases. The CDR3 loop spans 16 amino acids. V dropped 0 bases and J dropped 7; count of bases not matched to a gene: 7. CDR1 is SGHTA, CDR2 FQGTGA, per germline. CDR3 bases: TGTGCCAGCAGCTTAACCGGGAGGGCCAGGGACGGGGAGCTGTTTTTT. This encodes CASSLTGRARDGELFF.

J is TRBJ2-2 and V is TRBV19, with 7 nucleotides matching TRBD2. Per the germline V gene, CDR1 is LNHDA and CDR2 is SQIVND (reference sequence). Unmatched junction bases numbered 10, after V lost 5 bases and J lost 7 bases. This CDR3 spans 15 amino acids. The CDR3 region has the DNA TGTGCCAGTAGTCCCGGGACTACATCGATCGGGGAGCTGTTTTTT. This gives the protein CASSPGTTSIGELFF.

The V gene is TRBV7-6, the J gene TRBJ2-7; no definite D call. The germline V gene has CDR1 SGHVS and CDR2 FNYEAQ. The CDR3 sequence is 15 residues long. V lost 1 base and J 3 bases, leaving 13 bases between the germline ends. CDR3 sequence: CASSLEASSDYEQYF. In nucleotides, the CDR3 is TGTGCCAGCAGCTTAGAGGCCTCTAGTGACTACGAGCAGTACTTC.

This rearrangement joins TRBV5-6 to TRBJ2-3; D call uncertain. The CDR3 totals 15 residues. V was clipped by 0 bases and J by 3 bases, with 11 bases between them. Germline V gene sequence: CDR1 SGHDT, CDR2 YYEEEE. The CDR3 coding sequence is TGTGCCAGCAGCTTGGGGGCGGAGTTTACAGATACGCAGTATTTT. Encoded protein: CASSLGAEFTDTQYF.

Here the CDR3 reads CASSIDPGDDTQYF. The DNA of the CDR3 is TGTGCCAGTAGTATAGATCCGGGGGACGATACGCAGTATTTT. The V and J genes are TRBV19 and TRBJ2-3; the D gene is possibly TRBD2 (6 bases). CDR3 length: 14 residues. Germline V gene data show CDR1 as LNHDA and CDR2 as SQIVND (reference sequence). Trimming cost V 0 bases and J 6 bases, with 10 bases left between them.

Comment on this clone: Distinct nucleotide sequences in the sample also encode this CDR3. This rearrangement joins TRBV20-1 to TRBJ2-1; D is unclear. Germline CDR1 and CDR2: DFQATT and SNEGSKA (reference sequence). The CDR3 runs 11 residues. Trimming removed 3 bases from V and 4 bases from J, with 4 bases in between. Here the CDR3 DNA reads TGCAGTGCTAGTGAATACAATGAGCAGTTCTTC. Amino acid sequence: CSASEYNEQFF.

The chain combines TRBV27 with TRBJ2-1; 8 nucleotides match TRBD1. Trimming at V came to 0 bases and at J to 7 bases, leaving 11 bases not matched to a gene. The CDR3 totals 17 residues. Germline V gives CDR1 MNHEY, CDR2 SMNVEV (reference sequence). In DNA, the CDR3 is TGTGCCAGCAGTTTATCTCAGACAGGGGTTTATGGGAATGAGCAGTTCTTC. This translates into CASSLSQTGVYGNEQFF.

The genes are TRBV5-4 and TRBJ2-1; 9 bases line up with TRBD2. CDR1 SGHNT and CDR2 YYREEE come from the germline V gene (reference sequence). The CDR3 is 14 amino acids. Trimming removed 4 bases from V and 9 bases from J; junction bases left unmatched: 8. The CDR3 DNA reads TGTGCCAGCAGCGTTAGCGGGAGTTCTGGTGAGCAGTTCTTC. It is translated as CASSVSGSSGEQFF.

The chain carries TRBV6-1 and TRBJ2-7, with 11 bases identical to TRBD2. This CDR3 has 15 amino acids. V trimming: 6 bases; J trimming: 3 bases; junction bases outside the gene matches: 7. From germline, CDR1 is MNHNS and CDR2 SASEGT. CDR3 coding DNA: TGTGCCAGCAGGAAACTAGCGGGAGATAACTACGAGCAGTACTTC. Its translation is CASRKLAGDNYEQYF.

The rearrangement joins TRBV14 to TRBJ2-1; 9 bases match TRBD1. Germline V gene data show CDR1 as SGHDN and CDR2 as FVKESK. The junction had 6 bases not matched to a gene; V was cut back by 4 bases and J by 8 bases. The CDR3 extends over 14 amino acids. The DNA for the CDR3 is TGTGCCAGCAGCCGGGGACAGGGCCTAGATGAGCAGTTCTTC. Amino acids: CASSRGQGLDEQFF.

The chain couples TRBV7-9 to TRBJ2-1, with 10 bases lining up with TRBD2. The CDR3 extends over 15 amino acids. CDR1 and CDR2 from the germline V gene are SEHNR and FQNEAQ (reference sequence). The junction had 10 bases not matched to a gene; V was cut back by 6 bases and J by 8 bases. The CDR3 region has the DNA TGTGCCAGCAGTTTTCTGAGCGGGAGGGTTGATGAGCAGTTCTTC. Its translation: CASSFLSGRVDEQFF.

V usage is TRBV7-3 and J usage is TRBJ2-3, with D perhaps TRBD1 (6 bases). Germline CDR1 and CDR2: SGHTA and FQGTGA. The CDR3 runs 15 residues. V lost 4 bases and J 0 bases, leaving 11 bases between the germline ends. This CDR3 reads CASSWSTGSTDTQYF. CDR3 DNA: TGTGCCAGCAGCTGGAGTACAGGGAGCACAGATACGCAGTATTTT.

J is TRBJ1-1 and V is TRBV6-5; no clear D gene. This CDR3 region has 11 residues. The ends were cut back, 7 bases at V and 1 base at J, with 4 bases in the middle. Germline CDR1 and CDR2: MNHEY and SVGAGI. This CDR3 is CASKTNTEAFF. The CDR3 DNA reads TGTGCCAGCAAAACGAACACTGAAGCTTTCTTT.

The V and J genes are TRBV27 and TRBJ2-3; D assignment may be TRBD1 or TRBD2 (5 bases each). V lost 5 bases to trimming and J lost 0 bases, with 18 bases between them. This CDR3 comprises 17 residues. The V gene's germline CDR1 is MNHEY and CDR2 SMNVEV (reference sequence). The CDR3: CASSPRAGASSTDTQYF. The CDR3 bases are TGTGCCAGCAGTCCCAGGGCCGGGGCCTCTAGCACAGATACGCAGTATTTT.

The chain employs TRBV9 and TRBJ1-2; weak D call: TRBD1 (6 bases). The CDR3 extends over 12 amino acids. Germline CDR1 is SGDLS and CDR2 is YYNGEE. V lost 7 bases to trimming and J lost 4 bases, with 11 bases between them. CDR3 nucleotide sequence: TGTGCCAGCCGCGGGGGGCCCTATGGCTACACCTTC. Translating it yields CASRGGPYGYTF.

The rearrangement uses TRBV2 and TRBJ1-4; D gene ambiguous. Trimming removed 3 bases at V and 6 bases at J, with 17 bases between. Looked up from germline, CDR1 is SNHLY and CDR2 is FYNNEI. The CDR3 covers 16 residues. CDR3 DNA sequence: TGTGCCAGCAGTGAGGCAGTATCCGCCCCGGATGAAAAACTGTTTTTT. Translating it yields CASSEAVSAPDEKLFF.

The chain couples TRBV10-3 to TRBJ1-2; 10 bases line up with TRBD1. The CDR3 covers 15 residues. With V trimmed by 2 bases and J by 7 bases, 7 bases remained unmatched. Germline V lookup: CDR1 ENHRY, CDR2 SYGVKD. Written as DNA, the CDR3 is TGTGCCATCAGTGAGAGCGGGACAGGGGTGGGTGGCTACACCTTC. Translating it yields CAISESGTGVGGYTF.

This clone appeared a single time. V and J are TRBV6-5 and TRBJ2-5; D possibly uses TRBD1 or TRBD2 (6 bases each). The germline V and J ends were trimmed by 1 base and 5 bases, with 14 bases remaining between them. The V gene's germline CDR1 is MNHEY and CDR2 SVGAGI. The CDR3 length is 15 residues. CDR3 residues: CASSYFGGGMETQYF. CDR3 DNA: TGTGCCAGCAGTTACTTTGGAGGGGGTATGGAGACCCAGTACTTC.

The V gene is TRBV21-1, the J gene TRBJ2-1. TRBV21-1 is a recognized pseudogene. The CDR3 contains 14 residues. CDR3 sequence (DNA): TGTGCCGAGATACGGCGCATCCACTACAATGAGCAGTTCTTC. This sequence encodes CAEIRRIHYNEQFF.

The chain employs TRBV27 and TRBJ2-7; maybe TRBD2 (6 bases). Trimming cost V 6 bases and J 1 base, with 10 bases left between them. The germline CDR1 and CDR2 sequences are MNHEY and SMNVEV (reference sequence). This CDR3 spans 13 amino acids. The CDR3 loop is CASRTGTSYEQYF. The DNA of the CDR3 is TGTGCCAGCAGGACCGGGACTTCCTACGAGCAGTACTTC.

There are a few counts of this clone. The chain couples TRBV2 to TRBJ2-7, with TRBD1 identical over 10 bases. The CDR3 covers 12 residues. Germline V gene lookup returns CDR1 SNHLY and CDR2 FYNNEI. With V trimmed by 6 bases and J by 4 bases, 0 bases remained unmatched. The CDR3 sequence is CASRDRGYEQYF. The DNA of the CDR3 is TGTGCCAGCAGGGACAGGGGGTACGAGCAGTACTTC.